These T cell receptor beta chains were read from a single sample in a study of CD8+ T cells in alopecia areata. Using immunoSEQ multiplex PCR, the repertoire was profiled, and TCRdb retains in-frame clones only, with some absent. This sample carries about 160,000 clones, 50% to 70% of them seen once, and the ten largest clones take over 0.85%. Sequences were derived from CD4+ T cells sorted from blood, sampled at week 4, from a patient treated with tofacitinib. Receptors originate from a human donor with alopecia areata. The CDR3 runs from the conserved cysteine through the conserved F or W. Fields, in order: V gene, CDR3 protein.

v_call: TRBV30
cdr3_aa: CAWSGAYEQYF

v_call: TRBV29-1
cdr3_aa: CSVHQGAGQPQHF

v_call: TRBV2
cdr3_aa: CASSERQGVSPLHF

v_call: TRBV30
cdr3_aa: CAWNRDAGEQYF

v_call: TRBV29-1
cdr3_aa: CSVVLGRTEAFF

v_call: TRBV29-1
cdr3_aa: CSVVGGMETQYF

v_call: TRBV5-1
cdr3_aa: CASSLAGTGGGETQYF

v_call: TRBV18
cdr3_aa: CASSPAVGTETQYF

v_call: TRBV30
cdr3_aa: CAWSGASPRGTQYF

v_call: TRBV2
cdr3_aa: CASSGTGKNYGYTF

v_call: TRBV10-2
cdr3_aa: CASSDRSSNQPQHF

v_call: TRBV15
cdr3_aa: CATSRYREIHYEQYF

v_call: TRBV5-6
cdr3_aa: CASSFGTDTQYF

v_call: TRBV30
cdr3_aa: CAWSAPPGQNHYGYTF

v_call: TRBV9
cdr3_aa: CASSVGTGGGTEAFF

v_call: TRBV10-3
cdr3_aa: CAISSDRGMNTEAFF

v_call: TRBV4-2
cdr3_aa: CASSQKGQVNTEAFF

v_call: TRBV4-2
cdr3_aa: CASSKVSSGNTIYF

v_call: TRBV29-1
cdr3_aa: CSVRAYANTGELFF

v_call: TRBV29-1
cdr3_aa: CSLALGRETQYF

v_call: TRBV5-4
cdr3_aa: CASSLASPKTQYF

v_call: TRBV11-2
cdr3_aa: CASSLLSENTEAFF

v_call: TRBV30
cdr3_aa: CAWSEGTRVDTEAFF

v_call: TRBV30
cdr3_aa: CACSAKNIQYF

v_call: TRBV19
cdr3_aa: CASSLGGETEAFF

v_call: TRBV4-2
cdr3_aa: CASSPLAGSTDTQYF

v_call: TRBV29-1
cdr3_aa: CSVHRGGEQFF

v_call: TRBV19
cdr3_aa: CASSIRLAGRNEQFF

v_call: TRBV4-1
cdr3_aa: CASSHIKDYEQYF

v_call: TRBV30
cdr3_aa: CAWSVGQIIQPQHF

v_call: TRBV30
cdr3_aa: CAWSVRTSGNTGELFF

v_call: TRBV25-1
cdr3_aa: CASRGLRGLYEQYF

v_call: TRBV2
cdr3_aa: CASRKADTGELFF

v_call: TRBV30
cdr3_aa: CAWSLAGGWETQYF

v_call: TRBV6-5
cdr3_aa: CASSRWTVNSPLHF

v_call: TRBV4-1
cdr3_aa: CASSQPIGNGYTF

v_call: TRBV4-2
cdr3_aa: CASSPPTNSYEQYF

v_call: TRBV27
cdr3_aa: CASSLLGGGEETQYF

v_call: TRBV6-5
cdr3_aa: CASMKGVLDTQYF

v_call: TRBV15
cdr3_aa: CATTPDRTLSPLHF

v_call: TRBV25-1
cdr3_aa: CASSEWAAQETQYF

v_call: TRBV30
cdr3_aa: CAARGDRGSYNEQFF

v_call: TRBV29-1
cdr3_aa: CSVAGALKETQYF

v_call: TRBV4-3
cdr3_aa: CASSQDHRGASDPDTQYF

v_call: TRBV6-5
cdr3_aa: CASSYSGTSSGNTIYF

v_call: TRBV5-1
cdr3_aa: CASSQTGAVEQYF

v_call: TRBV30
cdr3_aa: CAWRQGVGYTGELFF

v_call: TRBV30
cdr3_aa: CAWRGQNSPLHF

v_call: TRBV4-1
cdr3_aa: CASSYGTGFGETQYF

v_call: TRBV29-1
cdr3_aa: CSVEQGDAGYTF

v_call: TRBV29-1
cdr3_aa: CSVQGGVSETQYF

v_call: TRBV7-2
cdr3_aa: CASSLGQQETQYF

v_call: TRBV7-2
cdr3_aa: CASSLVDQPQHF